The 17 T cell receptor beta chains below come from one sample, sequenced in a study of OX40 agonist ivuxolimab in advanced cancers. Generated by immunoSEQ multiplex PCR, the TCRdb table keeps only in-frame clones and is missing some. The sample lists 43,000 or so clones, approximately 88% occurring once. Source: CD4+ or CD8+ T cells sorted from blood, taken in a trial of the OX40 agonist ivuxolimab. The receptors come from an adult with an advanced solid tumor such as melanoma, head and neck, liver or kidney cancer.

V gene TRBV2 combines with J gene TRBJ2-2, with D perhaps matching TRBD2 (6 bases). V was cut by 5 bases and J by 3 bases, with 25 bases left in between. The CDR3 has 19 residues. Per germline, CDR1 SNHLY and CDR2 FYNNEI. The DNA of the CDR3 is TGTGCCAGCAGTCGGAAGATGGGGCAAACTCGGGGGTACACCGGGGAGCTGTTTTTT. Protein product: CASSRKMGQTRGYTGELFF.

This clone was counted only a few times. The chain recombines TRBV6-1 with TRBJ1-5; no definite D call. Germline V gene sequence: CDR1 MNHNS, CDR2 SASEGT. This CDR3 comprises 15 residues. Trimming cost V 2 bases and J 0 bases, with 8 bases left between them. The CDR3 nucleotides are TGTGCCAGCAGTGAATTGTGGGGTAGCAATCAGCCCCAGCATTTT. As protein: CASSELWGSNQPQHF.

V and J are TRBV7-9 and TRBJ2-4, with D tentatively TRBD2 (6 bases). The CDR3 covers 13 residues. With 2 bases removed from V and 13 bases from J, the gap between germline ends came to 15 bases. Germline CDR1 is SEHNR and CDR2 is FQNEAQ (reference sequence). Here the CDR3 reads CASSLSGPGVQYF. The CDR3 DNA is TGTGCCAGCAGCTTAAGTGGGCCGGGGGTGCAGTACTTC.

The chain joins TRBV4-1 to TRBJ1-4, with D possibly being TRBD1 (5 bases). This CDR3 is built from 16 residues. Germline CDR1 MGHRA, CDR2 YSYEKL. V was pared by 4 bases and J by 0 bases, with 12 bases between. The CDR3 is CASSPGGGATNEKLFF. CDR3 coding DNA: TGCGCCAGCAGCCCGGGGGGGGGAGCAACTAATGAAAAACTGTTTTTT.

V and J are TRBV4-1 and TRBJ2-7, with D possibly being TRBD1 (6 bases). Germline-derived CDR1 and CDR2 are MGHRA and YSYEKL. V lost 2 bases and J lost 0, with 11 bases in between. The CDR3 loop spans 15 amino acids. The CDR3 protein is CASSQTGPSSYEQYF. CDR3 DNA sequence: TGCGCCAGCAGCCAAACAGGGCCGAGCTCCTACGAGCAGTACTTC.

The gene calls are TRBV4-1 and TRBJ2-2, with 14 bases fitting TRBD2. Germline lookup yields CDR1 MGHRA and CDR2 YSYEKL. The CDR3 runs 17 residues. The V segment lost 8 bases and the J segment 2 bases; nucleotides outside the gene matches: 7. The CDR3 DNA sequence: TGCGCCAGCCTCGGGACTAGCGGGAGCGGAAACACCGGGGAGCTGTTTTTT. Translated, it gives CASLGTSGSGNTGELFF.

The count of this clone is one. Written as DNA, the CDR3 is TGTGCCAGCAGGCCTCAGGGGTCACGCCCTGAAGCTTTCTTT. Encoded protein: CASRPQGSRPEAFF. V usage is TRBV11-2 and J usage is TRBJ1-1; tentative D call: TRBD1 (6 bases). The V gene lost 6 bases and the J gene lost 6 bases, with 17 bases spanning the gap. Germline V lookup: CDR1 SGHAT, CDR2 FQNNGV. CDR3 length: 14 residues.

This chain connects TRBV5-5 to TRBJ2-1; D gene ambiguous. V was pared by 0 bases and J by 8 bases, with 12 bases between. Germline loops: CDR1 SGHKS, CDR2 YYEKEE (reference sequence). The CDR3 contains 14 residues. CDR3 sequence: CASSLATLMDEQFF. DNA for the CDR3: TGTGCCAGCAGCTTGGCCACCTTGATGGATGAGCAGTTCTTC.

The chain combines TRBV2 with TRBJ2-3; D not certain. The V end lost 3 bases, the J end lost 0 bases, and 7 bases lay between the germline ends. This CDR3 comprises 14 residues. Germline assignment: CDR1 SNHLY and CDR2 FYNNEI. CDR3 sequence reads: CASSEGLSTDTQYF. DNA of the CDR3: TGTGCCAGCAGTGAGGGCTTAAGCACAGATACGCAGTATTTT.

V usage is TRBV2 and J usage is TRBJ1-5; tentative D call: TRBD1 (5 bases). This CDR3 is built from 14 residues. V lost 6 bases and J lost 3, with 12 bases in between. CDR1 is SNHLY and CDR2 is FYNNEI in the germline V gene. Here the CDR3 reads CASRGDVINQPQHF. CDR3 DNA sequence: TGTGCCAGCAGGGGGGACGTAATCAATCAGCCCCAGCATTTT.

The table lists this clone with a few counts. The chain is built from TRBV6-1 and TRBJ1-2, with unresolved D. Per germline, CDR1 MNHNS and CDR2 SASEGT. This CDR3 region has 13 residues. V was clipped by 4 bases and J by 10 bases, with 16 bases between them. CDR3 in DNA: TGTGCCAGCAGTGCTCCCTGGACTGTAGACTACACCTTC. Translation: CASSAPWTVDYTF.

This CDR3 reads CASSLPGRPGELFF. DNA of the CDR3: TGTGCCAGCAGCTTGCCGGGGCGTCCCGGGGAGCTGTTTTTT. J is TRBJ2-2 and V is TRBV5-6, with D tentatively TRBD1 or TRBD2 (5 bases each). Germline CDR1 SGHDT, CDR2 YYEEEE. This CDR3 has 14 residues. V lost 1 base, J lost 6 bases, and 10 bases lay in between.

The rearrangement links TRBV28 to TRBJ2-7, with TRBD2 matching over 14 bases. J was trimmed by 4 bases and V by 5 bases; bases with no gene match: 22. Germline V gene data show CDR1 as MDHEN and CDR2 as SYDVKM. This CDR3 contains 21 residues. CDR3 in DNA: TGTGCCAGCAGTCCTCAAATATTAGGACTAGCGGGGGGTGAATATAGGTACGAGCAGTACTTC. This sequence encodes CASSPQILGLAGGEYRYEQYF.

The chain carries TRBV28 and TRBJ2-7; D unresolved. From germline, CDR1 is MDHEN and CDR2 SYDVKM. The CDR3 consists of 15 residues. Trimming cost V 3 bases and J 0 bases, with 12 bases left between them. CDR3 nucleotides: TGTGCCAGCAGTTTGAGCGCTATGGGCTCCTACGAGCAGTACTTC. Its translation: CASSLSAMGSYEQYF.

The chain recombines TRBV5-4 with TRBJ2-1, with 12 bases fitting TRBD2. V lost 2 bases, J lost 3 bases, and 9 bases stayed unmatched. The CDR3 runs to 18 residues. Looked up from germline, CDR1 is SGHNT and CDR2 is YYREEE (reference sequence). The CDR3 sequence is CASSLPGLAGNNYNEQFF. The CDR3 DNA reads as TGTGCCAGCAGCTTACCGGGACTAGCGGGCAACAACTACAATGAGCAGTTCTTC.

As for this clone: A far larger clone lies a single base away; this is likely a read error. The rearrangement uses TRBV28 and TRBJ1-1, with D perhaps TRBD1 (5 bases). Deletions cut 2 bases from V and 3 bases from J, with 13 bases between. This CDR3 spans 15 amino acids. Germline V gene data show CDR1 as MDHEN and CDR2 as SYDVKM. The CDR3 DNA reads as TGTGCCAGCAGTTTACGGGGGGGAGGGGACACTGAAGCTTTCTTT. Residues: CASSLRGGGDTEAFF.

This chain joins TRBV27 and TRBJ1-5; 9 nucleotides line up with TRBD1. Unmatched junction bases numbered 9, after V lost 6 bases and J lost 6 bases. The CDR3 is made up of 15 amino acids. Per germline, CDR1 MNHEY and CDR2 SMNVEV (reference sequence). CDR3 in DNA: TGTGCCAGCAGCCGAGGGACAGGGAGTTTTCAGCCCCAGCATTTT. Protein: CASSRGTGSFQPQHF.